The rows below give T cell receptor beta chains drawn from one sample of a study of blood T cell repertoires in COVID-19. Sequencing was performed with immunoSEQ multiplex PCR; in TCRdb, only in-frame clones are kept and a portion is missing. The sample has a few hundred thousand clones; nearly 90% are singletons. What was sequenced was peripheral blood. The receptor source for this set is a woman in her sixties with COVID-19, enrolled during active disease. CDR3s include the opening cysteine and the closing phenylalanine or tryptophan. D genes are given only for firm matches. Clone size appears in some rows only: once, few, many, or a class for an expanded clone.

clone size: NA; V gene: TRBV6-1; J gene: TRBJ1-6; D gene: NA; CDR3 DNA: TGTGCCAGCAGTGAAGTCAGGGCCCACGCCCCAAATTCACCCCTCCACTTT; CDR3 protein: CASSEVRAHAPNSPLHF
clone size: few; V gene: TRBV6-2/TRBV6-3; J gene: TRBJ2-7; D gene: TRBD1; CDR3 DNA: TGTGCCAGCAGTAGGGACAGGGTATCGAGCGAGCAGTACTTC; CDR3 protein: CASSRDRVSSEQYF
clone size: NA; V gene: TRBV9; J gene: TRBJ2-5; D gene: NA; CDR3 DNA: TGTGCCAGCAGCCAGGCACAGGTTGGAGAGACCCAGTACTTC; CDR3 protein: CASSQAQVGETQYF
clone size: once; V gene: TRBV29-1; J gene: TRBJ2-3; D gene: NA; CDR3 DNA: TGCAGCGTTGAGCAACAGCGGAGGGCAGATACGCAGTATTTT; CDR3 protein: CSVEQQRRADTQYF
clone size: NA; V gene: TRBV2; J gene: TRBJ2-7; D gene: NA; CDR3 DNA: TGTGCCAGCAGTGAATCCCCAGGGCTAAGGTACTTC; CDR3 protein: CASSESPGLRYF
clone size: few; V gene: TRBV2; J gene: TRBJ2-7; D gene: NA; CDR3 DNA: TGTGCCAGCCTTTCCGCCAGGGTAAAGGGGTACGAGCAGTACTTC; CDR3 protein: CASLSARVKGYEQYF
clone size: NA; V gene: TRBV19; J gene: TRBJ2-3; D gene: TRBD2; CDR3 DNA: TGTGCCAGTAGTTTCTCGTATACTAGCGGGGGCACAGATACGCAGTATTTT; CDR3 protein: CASSFSYTSGGTDTQYF
clone size: NA; V gene: TRBV6-5; J gene: TRBJ2-1; D gene: TRBD1; CDR3 DNA: TGTGCCAGCAGTCCTCGGACAGGGAGCGGACTGGGGCAGTTCTTC; CDR3 protein: CASSPRTGSGLGQFF
clone size: NA; V gene: TRBV7-2; J gene: TRBJ2-3; D gene: NA; CDR3 DNA: TGTGCCAGCAATTTGTGGGGGCAAGGGAGCACAGATACGCAGTATTTT; CDR3 protein: CASNLWGQGSTDTQYF
clone size: NA; V gene: TRBV19; J gene: TRBJ1-2; D gene: TRBD1; CDR3 DNA: TGTGCCAGTAAGACAGGGGTAGATGGCTACACCTTC; CDR3 protein: CASKTGVDGYTF
clone size: NA; V gene: TRBV4-1; J gene: TRBJ1-2; D gene: TRBD1; CDR3 DNA: TGCGCCAGCAGCCGGGACAGGGACTATGGCTACACCTTC; CDR3 protein: CASSRDRDYGYTF
clone size: NA; V gene: TRBV15; J gene: TRBJ1-1; D gene: NA; CDR3 DNA: TGTGCCACCAGCACCCCACAGGGCGTGAGCACTGAAGCTTTCTTT; CDR3 protein: CATSTPQGVSTEAFF
clone size: NA; V gene: TRBV27; J gene: TRBJ1-6; D gene: NA; CDR3 DNA: TGTGCCAGCTCCATGACCTGGGATGGGGGGTCACCCCTCCACTTT; CDR3 protein: CASSMTWDGGSPLHF
clone size: NA; V gene: TRBV27; J gene: TRBJ1-5; D gene: TRBD1; CDR3 DNA: TGTGCCACCTCGACAGGGCGCAATCAGCCCCAGCATTTT; CDR3 protein: CATSTGRNQPQHF
clone size: NA; V gene: TRBV4-3; J gene: TRBJ1-2; D gene: NA; CDR3 DNA: TGCGCCAGCAGCGCCTCCCCAGGGGCCAACTATGGCTACACCTTC; CDR3 protein: CASSASPGANYGYTF
clone size: NA; V gene: TRBV6-5; J gene: TRBJ1-1; D gene: NA; CDR3 DNA: TGTGCCAGCAGTTACGTGTCGAGGAACACTGAAGCTTTCTTT; CDR3 protein: CASSYVSRNTEAFF
clone size: NA; V gene: TRBV6-5; J gene: TRBJ1-6; D gene: NA; CDR3 DNA: TGTGCCAGCAGTCCGGGGGGGTTCTCACCCCTCCACTTT; CDR3 protein: CASSPGGFSPLHF
clone size: once; V gene: TRBV29-1; J gene: TRBJ1-1; D gene: NA; CDR3 DNA: TGCAGCGCAGATGACAGCTTTGACGCCGAACACTCTGAAGCTTTCTTT; CDR3 protein: CSADDSFDAEHSEAFF
clone size: NA; V gene: TRBV20-1; J gene: TRBJ1-5; D gene: TRBD1; CDR3 DNA: TGCAGTGCTAGTGGCAAGGGGGCGGGACAGCCCCAGCATTTT; CDR3 protein: CSASGKGAGQPQHF
clone size: NA; V gene: TRBV29-1; J gene: TRBJ2-4; D gene: TRBD1; CDR3 DNA: TGCAGCGTGCGGTACAGGGGGTTGAGCACCATTCAGTACTTC; CDR3 protein: CSVRYRGLSTIQYF
clone size: NA; V gene: TRBV11-2; J gene: TRBJ1-2; D gene: NA; CDR3 DNA: TGTGCCAGCAGCTTAGGGGGGGAAAATGGCTACACCTTC; CDR3 protein: CASSLGGENGYTF
clone size: NA; V gene: TRBV4-1; J gene: TRBJ1-2; D gene: NA; CDR3 DNA: TGCGCCAGCAGCCAAGATGTATTAACAGCCCGCTATGGCTACACCTTC; CDR3 protein: CASSQDVLTARYGYTF
clone size: NA; V gene: TRBV24-1; J gene: TRBJ1-1; D gene: NA; CDR3 DNA: TGTGCCACCAGTGATGCTTGGACAGCTAGGAACACTGAAGCTTTCTTT; CDR3 protein: CATSDAWTARNTEAFF
clone size: NA; V gene: TRBV7-9; J gene: TRBJ1-6; D gene: NA; CDR3 DNA: TGTGCCAGCAGCTTGGGGGCGGGTGACTATAATTCACCCCTCCACTTT; CDR3 protein: CASSLGAGDYNSPLHF
clone size: NA; V gene: TRBV4-1; J gene: TRBJ2-1; D gene: TRBD2; CDR3 DNA: TGCGCCAGCAGCCAGGGGACTAGCGGCTACAATGAGCAGTTCTTC; CDR3 protein: CASSQGTSGYNEQFF
clone size: NA; V gene: TRBV18; J gene: TRBJ2-7; D gene: TRBD1; CDR3 DNA: TGTGCCAGCTCACTTGGGACAGGGGGCTACGAGCAGTACTTC; CDR3 protein: CASSLGTGGYEQYF
clone size: NA; V gene: TRBV4-1; J gene: TRBJ2-3; D gene: NA; CDR3 DNA: TGCGCCAGCAGCCAAGAAAGTGGTTTAGCGCTTTATACGCAGTATTTT; CDR3 protein: CASSQESGLALYTQYF
clone size: NA; V gene: TRBV19; J gene: TRBJ1-3; D gene: NA; CDR3 DNA: TGTGCCAGTACCCGAGGACAGCACCCTGGAAACACCATATATTTT; CDR3 protein: CASTRGQHPGNTIYF
clone size: NA; V gene: TRBV7-2; J gene: TRBJ2-1; D gene: TRBD1; CDR3 DNA: TGTGCCAGCAGCTTAGAGACAGGGTGGGAGCAGTTCTTC; CDR3 protein: CASSLETGWEQFF
clone size: many; V gene: TRBV24-1; J gene: TRBJ2-7; D gene: TRBD1; CDR3 DNA: TGTGCCACCAGGACAGGGCAGTTCTACGAGCAGTACTTC; CDR3 protein: CATRTGQFYEQYF
clone size: NA; V gene: TRBV27; J gene: TRBJ1-5; D gene: NA; CDR3 DNA: TGTGCCAGCAGGCCCACAGGTTATAGCAATCAGCCCCAGCATTTT; CDR3 protein: CASRPTGYSNQPQHF
clone size: NA; V gene: TRBV7-9; J gene: TRBJ2-3; D gene: NA; CDR3 DNA: TGTGCCTCCGAGGGGGGGAGCACAGATACGCAGTATTTT; CDR3 protein: CASEGGSTDTQYF
clone size: NA; V gene: TRBV7-8; J gene: TRBJ1-5; D gene: NA; CDR3 DNA: TGTGCCAGCAGCCCGCCGGGCCGGACTGCTCAGCCCCAGCATTTT; CDR3 protein: CASSPPGRTAQPQHF
clone size: NA; V gene: TRBV12-3/TRBV12-4; J gene: TRBJ1-1; D gene: NA; CDR3 DNA: TGTGCCAGCAGTTTCGGGGGCACTGAAGCTTTCTTT; CDR3 protein: CASSFGGTEAFF
clone size: NA; V gene: TRBV19; J gene: TRBJ1-6; D gene: NA; CDR3 DNA: TGTGCCAGTAGTATAGCCCGCCAGGGTAGGTCACCCCTCCACTTT; CDR3 protein: CASSIARQGRSPLHF
clone size: NA; V gene: TRBV6-4; J gene: TRBJ2-3; D gene: TRBD1; CDR3 DNA: TGTGCCAGCAGTGACGGACAGGGGGCAGATACGCAGTATTTT; CDR3 protein: CASSDGQGADTQYF
clone size: NA; V gene: TRBV6-5; J gene: TRBJ1-1; D gene: TRBD1; CDR3 DNA: TGTGCCAGCAGCCTTACGACAGGGGGGGACACTGAAGCTTTCTTT; CDR3 protein: CASSLTTGGDTEAFF
clone size: many; V gene: TRBV6-2/TRBV6-3; J gene: TRBJ1-5; D gene: TRBD1; CDR3 DNA: TGTGCCAGCAGTTACTCCGGGACAGGGGGCAATCAGCCCCAGCATTTT; CDR3 protein: CASSYSGTGGNQPQHF
clone size: NA; V gene: TRBV10-2; J gene: TRBJ2-7; D gene: TRBD1; CDR3 DNA: TGCGCCAGCTATCTACCGGGACAGGGTTACGAGCAGTACTTC; CDR3 protein: CASYLPGQGYEQYF
clone size: NA; V gene: TRBV27; J gene: TRBJ1-5; D gene: NA; CDR3 DNA: TGTGCCAGCAGTTTTTCAAATCAGCCCCAGCATTTT; CDR3 protein: CASSFSNQPQHF
clone size: NA; V gene: TRBV7-8; J gene: TRBJ2-1; D gene: TRBD2; CDR3 DNA: TGTGCCAGCAGCTTAGGTAGCGGGGGGGCTGGGAATGAGCAGTTCTTC; CDR3 protein: CASSLGSGGAGNEQFF
clone size: NA; V gene: TRBV27; J gene: TRBJ2-7; D gene: TRBD2; CDR3 DNA: TGTGCCAGCTCTAGGGCTCTAGCGGGGTCCTACGAGCAGTACTTC; CDR3 protein: CASSRALAGSYEQYF
clone size: once; V gene: TRBV5-1; J gene: TRBJ1-5; D gene: NA; CDR3 DNA: TGCGCCAGCAGCTTGGGGGGCTCGGCGAATCAGCCCCAGCATTTT; CDR3 protein: CASSLGGSANQPQHF
clone size: NA; V gene: TRBV12-3/TRBV12-4; J gene: TRBJ1-5; D gene: NA; CDR3 DNA: TGTGCCAGCAGTCACGGGGGGGATCAGCCCCAGCATTTT; CDR3 protein: CASSHGGDQPQHF
clone size: NA; V gene: TRBV5-1; J gene: TRBJ1-5; D gene: NA; CDR3 DNA: TGCGCCAGCAGCTTGGAAGGGGTAGAGTATCAGCCCCAGCATTTT; CDR3 protein: CASSLEGVEYQPQHF
clone size: NA; V gene: TRBV12-3/TRBV12-4; J gene: TRBJ2-7; D gene: TRBD1; CDR3 DNA: TGTGCCAGCAGTCTAGGACAGGACTACGAGCAGTACTTC; CDR3 protein: CASSLGQDYEQYF
clone size: NA; V gene: TRBV5-4; J gene: TRBJ2-7; D gene: NA; CDR3 DNA: TGTGCCAGCAGCCCGGGGATAGCAGCCCGGGGGTACGAGCAGTACTTC; CDR3 protein: CASSPGIAARGYEQYF
clone size: NA; V gene: TRBV29-1; J gene: TRBJ1-2; D gene: TRBD1; CDR3 DNA: TGCAGCGCCGACAGGGGAAGGACGGGGGGCTACACCTTC; CDR3 protein: CSADRGRTGGYTF
clone size: NA; V gene: TRBV6-2/TRBV6-3; J gene: TRBJ1-1; D gene: NA; CDR3 DNA: TGTGCCAGCAGTTTCGAGGGCGAGAGCACTGAAGCTTTCTTT; CDR3 protein: CASSFEGESTEAFF
clone size: NA; V gene: TRBV14; J gene: TRBJ1-1; D gene: NA; CDR3 DNA: TGTGCCAGCAGCCACGCGGGACTGAGCACTGAAGCTTTCTTT; CDR3 protein: CASSHAGLSTEAFF
clone size: few; V gene: TRBV11-3; J gene: TRBJ1-1; D gene: NA; CDR3 DNA: TGTGCCAGCAGCTTAGAAGGGGACACTGAAGCTTTCTTT; CDR3 protein: CASSLEGDTEAFF
clone size: NA; V gene: TRBV5-4; J gene: TRBJ2-5; D gene: TRBD1; CDR3 DNA: TGTGCCAGCAGCCGGACAGGGGACGAGACCCAGTACTTC; CDR3 protein: CASSRTGDETQYF
clone size: NA; V gene: TRBV7-2; J gene: TRBJ2-7; D gene: NA; CDR3 DNA: TGTGCCAGCAGCAATTCCAGGGCCTACGAGCAGTACTTC; CDR3 protein: CASSNSRAYEQYF
clone size: NA; V gene: TRBV3-1/TRBV3-2; J gene: TRBJ2-2; D gene: TRBD1; CDR3 DNA: TGTGCCAGCAGCCAAGGGACAGGCGGGGAGCTGTTTTTT; CDR3 protein: CASSQGTGGELFF
clone size: NA; V gene: TRBV3-1/TRBV3-2; J gene: TRBJ1-6; D gene: NA; CDR3 DNA: TGTGCCAGCAGCCAAGCTGAGGGCTCCTATAATTCACCCCTCCACTTT; CDR3 protein: CASSQAEGSYNSPLHF
clone size: NA; V gene: TRBV9; J gene: TRBJ2-2; D gene: TRBD1; CDR3 DNA: TGTGCCAGCAGCGTTCAACCGGGACAGGGAACCGGGGAGCTGTTTTTT; CDR3 protein: CASSVQPGQGTGELFF
clone size: NA; V gene: TRBV7-2; J gene: TRBJ2-7; D gene: NA; CDR3 DNA: TGTGCCAGCAGCTTAGGGGTTGGAGTTTTTTTAAGCTCCTACGAGCAGTACTTC; CDR3 protein: CASSLGVGVFLSSYEQYF
clone size: NA; V gene: TRBV24-1; J gene: TRBJ2-1; D gene: NA; CDR3 DNA: TGTGCCACCAGTGCAAGGGGGACGCAGTTCTTC; CDR3 protein: CATSARGTQFF
clone size: NA; V gene: TRBV3-1/TRBV3-2; J gene: TRBJ2-2; D gene: NA; CDR3 DNA: TGTGCCAGCAGCCCACAGACAACCGGGGAGCTGTTTTTT; CDR3 protein: CASSPQTTGELFF